Presented here are 13 T cell receptor beta chains from one specimen sequenced in a study of T cell clones after liver transplantation. The protocol was immunoSEQ multiplex PCR, while the TCRdb copy is restricted to in-frame clones and leaves out a portion. The sample records about 16,000 clones, approximately 77% being singletons. The sample was CD8+ T cells from blood, taken approximately 43 months after liver transplant. These TCRs come from a human patient who received a liver transplant. Some T cells may be graft donor cells.

The chain links TRBV4-3 to TRBJ1-6; D not certain. Germline assignment: CDR1 LGHNA and CDR2 YSLEER. The V end was cut by 0 bases, the J end by 8 bases, with 14 bases between. The CDR3 sequence is 16 residues long. CDR3 region: CASSQDPPRLYSPLHF. The CDR3 coding sequence is TGCGCCAGCAGCCAAGATCCCCCAAGGCTTTATTCACCCCTCCACTTT.

The chain links TRBV13 to TRBJ2-2, with TRBD2 matching 7 bases. This CDR3 contains 16 residues. In germline, CDR1 is PRHDT, CDR2 FYEKMQ (reference sequence). Trimming cost V 5 bases and J 5 bases; bases outside gene matches: 11. The CDR3 sequence is CASSPRQRGGTGELFF. CDR3 DNA: TGTGCCAGCAGCCCCCGACAGCGGGGCGGGACCGGGGAGCTGTTTTTT.

This clone was seen a few times. This chain links TRBV5-4 with TRBJ1-1, with D unclear. V lost 3 bases to trimming and J lost 5 bases, with 11 bases between them. Germline CDR1 SGHNT, CDR2 YYREEE (reference sequence). There are 13 residues in the CDR3. The DNA of the CDR3 is TGTGCCAGCAGCTGGCTAACCACGACTGAAGCTTTCTTT. Its protein product is CASSWLTTTEAFF. Supplemented by reference TRBV5-4 and TRBJ1-1, the full variable domain reads ETGVTQSPTHLIKTRGQQVTLRCSSQSGHNTVSWYQQALGQGPQFIFQYYREEENGRGNFPPRFSGLQFPNYSSELNVNALELDDSALYLCASSWLTTTEAFFGQGTRLTVV.

This clone showed up just once. The chain carries TRBV11-3 and TRBJ2-7; TRBD1 matches 10 bases. V dropped 6 bases and J dropped 5; count of bases not matched to a gene: 4. Per the germline V gene, CDR1 is SGHNT and CDR2 is YENEEA. The CDR3 is 13 amino acids. CDR3 nucleotides: TGTGCCAGCAGGGGGACAGGGGTCGACGAGCAGTACTTC. This encodes CASRGTGVDEQYF.

The chain joins TRBV9 to TRBJ1-1; tentative D call: TRBD1 (6 bases). There are 16 residues in the CDR3. CDR1 is SGDLS, CDR2 YYNGEE, per germline. V was pared by 3 bases and J by 2 bases, with 17 bases between. Written as DNA, the CDR3 is TGTGCCAGCAGCGCCAATAGACAGGCCAAAAACACTGAAGCTTTCTTT. As protein: CASSANRQAKNTEAFF.

V usage is TRBV7-2 and J usage is TRBJ2-7, with D tentatively TRBD2 (6 bases). This CDR3 has 16 amino acids. In germline, CDR1 is SGHTA, CDR2 FQGNSA. Trimming shortened V by 1 base and J by 0 bases, and 13 bases separated the two germline ends. The CDR3 sequence: CASSLGRDSNSYEQYF. The CDR3 DNA follows: TGTGCCAGCAGCTTAGGCCGGGACTCGAACTCCTACGAGCAGTACTTC.

This clone was detected once. The chain joins TRBV27 to TRBJ1-1; 8 bases match TRBD1. Germline CDR1 MNHEY, CDR2 SMNVEV (reference sequence). This CDR3 contains 18 residues. The J segment lost 4 bases and the V segment lost 2 bases, leaving 15 bases of the junction unmatched. CDR3 protein: CASSLSRGQVPRGTEAFF. The CDR3, as DNA: TGTGCCAGCAGTTTAAGTCGGGGACAGGTCCCGAGGGGCACTGAAGCTTTCTTT.

The chain is built from TRBV19 and TRBJ1-1; 9 bases agree with TRBD1. CDR3 size: 14 residues. Trimming cost V 3 bases and J 2 bases; bases outside gene matches: 1. Germline CDR1 and CDR2: LNHDA and SQIVND (reference sequence). This CDR3 is CASSMGQGNTEAFF. The CDR3 bases are TGTGCCAGTAGTATGGGACAGGGAAACACTGAAGCTTTCTTT.

The chain combines TRBV29-1 with TRBJ2-7; TRBD1 might be the D (6 bases). The V and J ends lost 6 bases and 1 base respectively, with 10 bases between them. From germline, CDR1 is SQVTM and CDR2 ANQGSEA. The CDR3 has 12 amino acids. CDR3 sequence reads: CSVGTKSYEQYF. CDR3 DNA: TGCAGCGTCGGGACAAAATCCTACGAGCAGTACTTC.

The chain joins TRBV7-3 to TRBJ1-3; D is ambiguous. The V gene lost 2 bases and the J gene lost 1 base, with 15 bases spanning the gap. Germline V gene data show CDR1 as SGHTA and CDR2 as FQGTGA. CDR3 size: 17 residues. CDR3 loop: CASSLGPGIGSGNTIYF. The CDR3, as DNA: TGTGCCAGCAGCTTAGGCCCCGGGATCGGTTCTGGAAACACCATATATTTT. The full variable domain, with the rest looked up from reference TRBV7-3 and TRBJ1-3, is GAGVSQTPSNKVTEKGKYVELRCDPISGHTALYWYRQSLGQGPEFLIYFQGTGAADDSGLPNDRFFAVRPEGSVSTLKIQRTERGDSAVYLCASSLGPGIGSGNTIYFGEGSWLTVV.

The rearrangement uses TRBV10-1 and TRBJ1-1; no reliable D call. The CDR3 runs 13 residues. Germline V CDR1 and CDR2: WNHNN, SYGVQD (reference sequence). V gave up 3 bases and J gave up 0 bases, with 5 bases separating them. DNA of the CDR3: TGCGCCAGCAGTGAAGGCTTGAACACTGAAGCTTTCTTT. It encodes CASSEGLNTEAFF.

This clone showed up just a few times. A junction end diverges from the germline sequence, so it may reflect a read error. Different DNA sequences within this sample yield the same CDR3. The rearrangement links TRBV15 to TRBJ2-2; either TRBD1 or TRBD2 may supply D (5 bases each). The CDR3 runs 13 residues. CDR1 LNHNV and CDR2 YYDKDF come from the germline V gene (reference sequence). The CDR3 protein is CATGREKFGELFF. The CDR3 coding sequence is TGTGCCACCGGCAGGGAGAAATTCGGGGAGCTGTTTTTT. The whole variable domain, filled in from reference TRBV15 and TRBJ2-2, reads DAMVIQNPRYQVTQFGKPVTLSCSQTLNHNVMYWYQQKSSQAPKLLFHYYDKDFNNEADTPDNFQSRRPNTSFCFLDIRSPGLGDTAMYLCATGREKFGELFFGEGSRLTVL.

J is TRBJ2-4 and V is TRBV7-9, with D uncertain. This CDR3 is 14 amino acids long. CDR1 and CDR2 from the germline V gene are SEHNR and FQNEAQ (reference sequence). Trimming shortened V by 4 bases and J by 3 bases, and 10 bases separated the two germline ends. This chain's CDR3 is CASSSHLGKNIQYF. CDR3 coding DNA: TGTGCCAGCAGCTCCCATTTGGGCAAAAACATTCAGTACTTC.